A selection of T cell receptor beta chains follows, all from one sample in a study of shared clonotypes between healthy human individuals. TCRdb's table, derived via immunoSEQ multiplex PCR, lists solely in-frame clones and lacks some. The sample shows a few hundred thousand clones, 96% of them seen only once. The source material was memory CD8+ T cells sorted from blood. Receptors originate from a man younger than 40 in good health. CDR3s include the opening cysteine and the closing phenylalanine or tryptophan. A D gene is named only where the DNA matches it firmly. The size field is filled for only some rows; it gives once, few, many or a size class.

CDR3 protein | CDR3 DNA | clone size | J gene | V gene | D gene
CASSLKGSGPYEQYF | TGTGCCAGCAGTTTAAAGGGTAGCGGGCCCTACGAGCAGTACTTC | NA | TRBJ2-7 | TRBV28 | TRBD2
CASSFEGQGLQPQHF | TGTGCCAGCAGTTTCGAGGGACAGGGTTTACAGCCCCAGCATTTT | NA | TRBJ1-5 | TRBV6-6 | TRBD1
CASLGRGGNTEAFF | TGTGCCAGTCTTGGGCGGGGAGGGAACACTGAAGCTTTCTTT | NA | TRBJ1-1 | TRBV7-9 | NA
CAWGQGNTEAFF | TGTGCCTGGGGACAGGGGAACACTGAAGCTTTCTTT | few | TRBJ1-1 | TRBV30 | TRBD1
CASSLGQAGGPSDTQYF | TGCGCCAGCAGCTTGGGCCAAGCGGGAGGGCCTTCAGATACGCAGTATTTT | NA | TRBJ2-3 | TRBV5-1 | TRBD2
CASSLVGGISTDTQYF | TGTGCCAGCAGCTTAGTGGGCGGGATATCAACAGATACGCAGTATTTT | NA | TRBJ2-3 | TRBV7-2 | NA
CASSQLDRNTEAFF | TGTGCCAGCAGCCAACTTGACAGGAACACTGAAGCTTTCTTT | NA | TRBJ1-1 | TRBV7-9 | NA
CAISDGVSQTQYF | TGTGCCATCAGTGACGGGGTCTCCCAGACCCAGTACTTC | NA | TRBJ2-5 | TRBV10-3 | NA
CASSQGQGNQETQYF | TGCGCCAGCAGCCAAGGCCAGGGGAATCAAGAGACCCAGTACTTC | NA | TRBJ2-5 | TRBV4-1 | NA
CASSLLGTANTGELFF | TGTGCCAGCAGCTTACTCGGAACCGCGAACACCGGGGAGCTGTTTTTT | NA | TRBJ2-2 | TRBV7-2 | NA
CASSTNPSEGYTF | TGCGCCAGCTCTACGAATCCCTCGGAAGGCTACACCTTC | NA | TRBJ1-2 | TRBV5-1 | NA
CASQKATGGTLNTEAFF | TGTGCCAGTCAAAAGGCGACAGGGGGCACCTTGAACACTGAAGCTTTCTTT | NA | TRBJ1-1 | TRBV19 | TRBD1
CASSESTSAYNEQFF | TGCGCCAGCAGTGAGTCCACTAGCGCCTACAATGAGCAGTTCTTC | once | TRBJ2-1 | TRBV10-1 | TRBD2
CASSPSFSSYNEQFF | TGTGCCAGTAGTCCCTCCTTTTCCTCCTACAATGAGCAGTTCTTC | NA | TRBJ2-1 | TRBV19 | NA
CASVLADSYNEQFF | TGTGCCAGCGTCCTAGCGGATTCCTACAATGAGCAGTTCTTC | NA | TRBJ2-1 | TRBV2 | TRBD2
CASSLKGTGHQPQHF | TGTGCCAGCAGCTTAAAAGGGACAGGTCATCAGCCCCAGCATTTT | NA | TRBJ1-5 | TRBV11-2 | TRBD1
CASSSDRVADTQYF | TGTGCCAGCAGCTCGGACAGGGTGGCAGATACGCAGTATTTT | NA | TRBJ2-3 | TRBV7-2 | TRBD1
CASSYDRRYGYTF | TGTGCCAGCAGTTACGACAGGCGCTATGGCTACACCTTC | NA | TRBJ1-2 | TRBV6-5 | NA
CASSEYRGLLGEQYF | TGTGCCAGCAGTGAATATAGAGGACTGCTAGGCGAGCAGTACTTC | NA | TRBJ2-7 | TRBV25-1 | NA
CASSLLGAGELFF | TGTGCCAGCAGCTTATTGGGGGCCGGGGAGCTGTTTTTT | NA | TRBJ2-2 | TRBV7-9 | NA
CASSSGQGDYEQYF | TGCGCCAGCAGCTCGGGACAGGGGGATTACGAGCAGTACTTC | once | TRBJ2-7 | TRBV5-1 | TRBD1
CASSPLTGGASTGELFF | TGTGCCAGCTCACCACTGACAGGGGGCGCAAGCACCGGGGAGCTGTTTTTT | NA | TRBJ2-2 | TRBV18 | TRBD1
CAWSVPGIQYF | TGTGCCTGGAGTGTACCGGGCATTCAGTACTTC | NA | TRBJ2-4 | TRBV30 | NA
CASSFNSWVAGATGELFF | TGTGCCAGCAGTTTTAATAGTTGGGTAGCGGGAGCTACCGGGGAGCTGTTTTTT | NA | TRBJ2-2 | TRBV28 | TRBD2
CASSYLGGQFF | TGTGCCAGCAGTTACTTGGGGGGGCAGTTCTTC | once | TRBJ2-1 | TRBV6-5 | NA
CASSFSGGQKTQYF | TGTGCCAGCAGCTTCTCCGGGGGGCAGAAGACCCAGTACTTC | NA | TRBJ2-5 | TRBV7-8 | NA
CASSESGGTGELFF | TGTGCCAGCAGTGAATCAGGGGGAACCGGGGAGCTGTTTTTT | NA | TRBJ2-2 | TRBV6-4 | TRBD1
CASSLIKGVWEQFF | TGTGCCAGCAGCTTAATAAAGGGAGTATGGGAGCAGTTCTTC | NA | TRBJ2-1 | TRBV11-2 | NA
CASSSTSGSMSEQFF | TGTGCCAGCAGCTCGACTAGCGGGAGTATGAGTGAGCAGTTCTTC | NA | TRBJ2-1 | TRBV5-4 | TRBD2
CAWRDWSSGNTIYF | TGTGCCTGGAGGGATTGGAGCTCTGGAAACACCATATATTTT | NA | TRBJ1-3 | TRBV30 | NA
CASFLGDTGELFF | TGTGCCAGCTTTCTGGGGGACACCGGGGAGCTGTTTTTT | NA | TRBJ2-2 | TRBV13 | NA
CASSLGQGPETQYF | TGTGCCAGCAGCTTAGGACAGGGCCCAGAGACCCAGTACTTC | NA | TRBJ2-5 | TRBV7-9 | TRBD1